This TCR beta chain is drawn from a study of chemoradiotherapy in HPV16-positive cancers. V gave up 1 base and J gave up 4 bases; unmatched junction bases: 2. Germline CDR1 and CDR2: SGHNT and YYREEE (reference sequence). The CDR3 spans 14 residues. Study-level points and caveats: Candidate HPV-specific clones and E7-related TCR motifs grew in tumor during treatment. In HPV16-positive patients, HPV-responsive T-cell expansion tracked better recurrence-free survival. Functional assays defining HPV-specific T cells used only a couple of HPV16-positive patients.

On this clone itself: Its target is unknown.

Assay: immunoSEQ multiplex PCR; the TCRdb copy retains only in-frame clones and omits some. The table includes approximately 11,000 clones, about 82% detected once. The TCR was taken from a human donor with HPV-associated anogenital cancer. This specimen was blood, taken from a patient who underwent chemoradiotherapy. This rearrangement joins TRBV5-4 to TRBJ2-5; TRBD2 matches at 9 bases. CDR3: CASSLSAGGETQYF. CDR3 nucleotides: TGTGCCAGCAGCTTGTCAGCGGGGGGAGAGACCCAGTACTTC. Full variable domain (missing parts from reference TRBV5-4 and TRBJ2-5): ETGVTQSPTHLIKTRGQQVTLRCSSQSGHNTVSWYQQALGQGPQFIFQYYREEENGRGNFPPRFSGLQFPNYSSELNVNALELDDSALYLCASSLSAGGETQYFGPGTRLLVL.